The 29 T cell receptor beta chains below were found in one sample sequenced in a study of T-cell memory formation after mild COVID-19. TCRdb recomputed calls from the 5' RACE reads with MiXCR, one row per CDR3 protein. The sample has some 200,000 distinct CDR3 sequences; around 9.1% are singletons. Sequencing input: PBMCs or a T cell subset sorted from them (not recorded which). The receptors were gathered from a man between 18 and 29 years old who had mild COVID-19 (a few samples of this study predate the infection). Cell type and time point are not known.

This chain links TRBV3-1 with TRBJ2-5; no reliable D call. The CDR3 length is 17 residues. Germline CDR1 reads LGHDT; CDR2 reads YNNKEL (reference sequence). Trimming pared 4 bases from V and 2 bases from J, leaving 20 bases between. This CDR3 is CASSRLGQLGLQETQYF. CDR3 in DNA: TGTGCCAGCAGCCGCCTTGGGCAGTTGGGGTTACAAGAGACCCAGTACTTC.

This clonotype was seen only a few times. V usage is TRBV4-3 and J usage is TRBJ1-3; a possible D gene is TRBD1 (5 bases). CDR1 is LGHNA and CDR2 is YSLEER in the germline V gene. The CDR3 is 15 amino acids. The germline V and J ends were trimmed by 4 bases and 0 bases, with 10 bases remaining between them. CDR3 sequence reads: CASSLDKSSGNTIYF. CDR3 in DNA: TGCGCCAGCAGCCTGGACAAAAGCTCTGGAAACACCATATATTTT.

This clonotype has only a few counts. V is TRBV7-9 and J is TRBJ1-1; TRBD1 might be the D (6 bases). Between the trimmed V and J ends, which lost 5 bases and 4 bases, there was a span of 17 bases. Germline V gene sequence: CDR1 SEHNR, CDR2 FQNEAQ (reference sequence). The CDR3 extends over 15 amino acids. This chain's CDR3 is CASSPGGRLGTEAFF. The CDR3 DNA follows: TGTGCCAGCAGCCCCGGGGGCAGGTTGGGCACTGAAGCTTTCTTT.

The chain links TRBV12-3 or TRBV12-4 to TRBJ1-1; D remains unclear. This CDR3 region has 13 residues. The V and J ends lost 5 bases and 4 bases respectively, with 11 bases between them. The chain's CDR3 is CASSPSGPTEAFF. The CDR3 bases are TGTGCCAGCAGTCCCAGTGGGCCCACTGAAGCTTTCTTT.

This clonotype has a count of ten or more. The V call is TRBV7-6, the J call TRBJ2-5; no definite D call. CDR3 length: 11 amino acids. V was cut by 5 bases and J by 5 bases, with 6 bases left in between. Per the germline V gene, CDR1 is SGHVS and CDR2 is FNYEAQ. CDR3 protein: CASSPGETQYF. The CDR3 DNA follows: TGTGCCAGCAGCCCTGGGGAGACCCAGTACTTC.

The rearrangement joins TRBV4-1 to TRBJ2-5; TRBD1 agrees at 12 bases. Germline values: CDR1 MGHRA, CDR2 YSYEKL. This CDR3 contains 16 residues. The V gene end was trimmed by 6 bases and the J gene end by 5 bases; junction bases not matched to a gene: 10. Written as DNA, the CDR3 is TGCGCCAGCAGACCGGGACAGGGGGCGCTTGTCGAGACCCAGTACTTC. Translating it yields CASRPGQGALVETQYF.

The rearrangement joins TRBV3-1 to TRBJ2-3, with a weak D call TRBD2 (6 bases). Trimming removed 1 base at V and 2 bases at J, with 13 bases between. This CDR3 is 16 amino acids long. Germline V gene data show CDR1 as LGHDT and CDR2 as YNNKEL (reference sequence). The CDR3 DNA is TGTGCCAGCAGCCAAGGGTCTAGCGAATACACAGATACGCAGTATTTT. Translation gives CASSQGSSEYTDTQYF.

This chain connects TRBV12-3 or TRBV12-4 to TRBJ1-4; 8 bases map to TRBD1. V shed 6 bases and J 7 bases; nucleotides not matched to a gene: 7. The CDR3 has 14 amino acids. CDR3 in DNA: TGTGCCAGCAGACACTCAGGGGGCAGTGAAAAACTGTTTTTT. Protein sequence: CASRHSGGSEKLFF.

The chain employs TRBV7-9 and TRBJ2-3, with a weak D call TRBD2 (5 bases). Trimming took 5 bases from V and 4 from J, leaving 10 bases between them. The CDR3 covers 13 residues. From germline, CDR1 is SEHNR and CDR2 FQNEAQ (reference sequence). The CDR3 DNA reads as TGTGCCAGCAGCAGCGCGGGCCCAGATACGCAGTATTTT. This encodes CASSSAGPDTQYF.

This chain links TRBV5-6 with TRBJ2-7, with a weak D call TRBD2 (5 bases). Germline CDR1 reads SGHDT; CDR2 reads YYEEEE. Trimming took 4 bases from V and 7 from J, leaving 12 bases between them. The CDR3 runs to 12 residues. The CDR3 sequence is CASSPWTREQYF. The CDR3 DNA follows: TGTGCCAGCAGCCCTTGGACTCGGGAGCAGTACTTC. The full variable domain, completed using reference TRBV5-6 and TRBJ2-7, is DAGVTQSPTHLIKTRGQQVTLRCSPKSGHDTVSWYQQALGQGPQFIFQYYEEEERQRGNFPDRFSGHQFPNYSSELNVNALLLGDSALYLCASSPWTREQYFGPGTRLTVT.

In this sample, this clonotype turned up once. This rearrangement joins TRBV5-5 to TRBJ1-6; the match to TRBD1 covers 7 bases. CDR3 length equals 14 residues. Germline V CDR1 and CDR2: SGHKS, YYEKEE (reference sequence). V was clipped by 4 bases and J by 7 bases; unmatched bases: 5. The CDR3 DNA follows: TGTGCCAGCAGCGTGACAGGGTCCAATTCACCCCTCCACTTT. Translating it yields CASSVTGSNSPLHF.

This chain links TRBV9 with TRBJ1-5; 7 positions match TRBD1. The germline gives CDR1 SGDLS, CDR2 YYNGEE. The CDR3 length is 14 residues. V lost 0 bases and J lost 6; bases outside the gene matches: 3. The CDR3 here is CASSVEGAGQPQHF. DNA for the CDR3: TGTGCCAGCAGCGTAGAGGGGGCGGGTCAGCCCCAGCATTTT.

A few counts support this clonotype. This chain links TRBV19 with TRBJ1-1; TRBD1 agrees at 10 bases. The CDR3 spans 15 residues. Germline lookup yields CDR1 LNHDA and CDR2 SQIVND (reference sequence). Losses at the gene ends were 6 bases for V and 4 bases for J; bases not matched to a gene: 8. This CDR3 reads CASSSETGGGTEAFF. CDR3 DNA: TGTGCCAGTAGCTCAGAGACAGGGGGCGGCACTGAAGCTTTCTTT.

The chain has TRBV7-9 and TRBJ1-4, with D unclear. V was pared by 1 base and J by 8 bases, with 8 bases between. CDR1 and CDR2 from the germline V gene are SEHNR and FQNEAQ (reference sequence). CDR3 size: 13 residues. The CDR3 region has the DNA TGTGCCAGCAGCTTAGTCGGGAGCGAAAAACTGTTTTTT. As protein: CASSLVGSEKLFF.

This clonotype was counted between two and nine times. The chain uses TRBV7-2 and TRBJ2-1, with D perhaps matching TRBD1 (5 bases). V was cut by 5 bases and J by 16 bases, with 30 bases left in between. The length of the CDR3 is 16 residues. Germline CDR1 is SGHTA and CDR2 is FQGNSA. The CDR3 DNA is TGTGCCAGCAGCCCGCCGGCTGGGGCGGTACTCTCGGTTGAATTCTTC. Translating gives CASSPPAGAVLSVEFF.

This clonotype has a handful of counts. The chain links TRBV7-2 to TRBJ2-2; 10 bases are shared with TRBD2. The CDR3 contains 14 residues. Germline CDR1 reads SGHTA; CDR2 reads FQGNSA. Unmatched junction bases numbered 2, after V lost 6 bases and J lost 4 bases. CDR3 coding DNA: TGTGCCAGCAGAGGACTAGCGGCCACCGGGGAGCTGTTTTTT. Protein product: CASRGLAATGELFF. The whole variable domain, filled in from reference TRBV7-2 and TRBJ2-2, reads GAGVSQSPSNKVTEKGKDVELRCDPISGHTALYWYRQSLGQGLEFLIYFQGNSAPDKSGLPSDRFSAERTGGSVSTLTIQRTQQEDSAVYLCASRGLAATGELFFGEGSRLTVL.

The chain couples TRBV6-1 to TRBJ2-5; D could derive from TRBD1 or TRBD2 (5 bases each). V was cut by 4 bases and J by 2 bases, with 11 bases left in between. The CDR3 has 14 amino acids. Germline CDR1 MNHNS, CDR2 SASEGT. CDR3: CASSGGRAQETQYF. The CDR3 DNA is TGTGCCAGCAGTGGGGGACGGGCGCAAGAGACCCAGTACTTC.

This clonotype occurred a few times. This chain links TRBV24-1 with TRBJ2-3; 9 nucleotides line up with TRBD2. This CDR3 comprises 15 residues. Germline-derived CDR1 and CDR2 are KGHDR and SFDVKD. The J segment lost 5 bases and the V segment lost 9 bases, leaving 11 bases of the junction unmatched. CDR3 bases: TGTGCCACCGGCCCTGGCGGGGGGGCCGGAGATACGCAGTATTTT. Translating it yields CATGPGGGAGDTQYF.

This clonotype was counted at least ten times. This chain uses TRBV6-2 or TRBV6-3 with TRBJ1-1; possible D gene TRBD1, 5 bases. Germline V gene sequence: CDR1 MNHEY, CDR2 SVGEGT. Trimming removed 6 bases at V and 5 bases at J, with 7 bases between. The CDR3 is 11 residues long. CDR3 sequence reads: CASSYRTEAFF. The CDR3 nucleotides are TGTGCCAGCAGCTACAGGACTGAAGCTTTCTTT.

This clonotype showed up just a few times. The chain carries TRBV20-1 and TRBJ2-7; D might be TRBD1 (5 bases). The CDR3 totals 12 residues. V lost 3 bases and J lost 4, with 10 bases in between. The V gene's germline CDR1 is DFQATT and CDR2 SNEGSKA (reference sequence). The CDR3 DNA sequence: TGCAGTGCTAGGCAGGGTCAATACGAGCAGTACGTC. Amino acids: CSARQGQYEQYV.

The rearrangement uses TRBV5-1 and TRBJ2-5, with D perhaps given as TRBD1 or TRBD2 (5 bases each). V lost 0 bases and J 0 bases, leaving 9 bases between the germline ends. The CDR3 consists of 15 residues. CDR1 is SGHRS, CDR2 YFSETQ, per germline. The CDR3 loop reads CASSLAGAYQETQYF. The CDR3 DNA reads as TGCGCCAGCAGCTTGGCCGGGGCCTACCAAGAGACCCAGTACTTC.

The chain carries TRBV12-3 or TRBV12-4 and TRBJ1-5, with D possibly TRBD1 on 5 matching bases. V lost 7 bases and J lost 6, with 13 bases in between. This CDR3 spans 13 amino acids. CDR3 DNA: TGTGCCAGCAAGCGGCAGGGTGGTCAGCCCCAGCATTTT. Encoded protein: CASKRQGGQPQHF.

V and J are TRBV11-2 and TRBJ1-3, with 7 nucleotides matching TRBD1. This CDR3 is built from 16 residues. V was clipped by 6 bases and J by 7 bases; unmatched bases: 15. Germline V gene data show CDR1 as SGHAT and CDR2 as FQNNGV. CDR3 protein: CASRPITGQRANTIYF. The CDR3 nucleotides read TGTGCCAGCAGACCCATAACGGGACAGCGCGCTAACACCATATATTTT. The full variable domain, in which reference TRBV11-2 and TRBJ1-3 provide the parts outside the CDR3, is EAGVAQSPRYKIIEKRQSVAFWCNPISGHATLYWYQQILGQGPKLLIQFQNNGVVDDSQLPKDRFSAERLKGVDSTLKIQPAKLEDSAVYLCASRPITGQRANTIYFGEGSWLTVV.

This chain connects TRBV7-2 to TRBJ1-2, with D tentatively TRBD1 (6 bases). This CDR3 is 15 amino acids long. Trimming pared 5 bases from V and 7 bases from J, leaving 20 bases between. Germline V gene data show CDR1 as SGHTA and CDR2 as FQGNSA. Written as DNA, the CDR3 is TGTGCCAGCAGCCTACCCGGTACAGGGTTACGTGGCTACACCTTC. Its protein is CASSLPGTGLRGYTF.

This sequence joins TRBV10-1 and TRBJ1-1, with D tentatively TRBD1 (5 bases). The ends were cut back, 5 bases at V and 7 bases at J, with 14 bases in the middle. This CDR3 region has 13 residues. Germline lookup yields CDR1 WNHNN and CDR2 SYGVQD (reference sequence). CDR3 coding DNA: TGCGCCAGCAGTCGAAACCGGGACGTTGAAGCTTTCTTT. Its translation: CASSRNRDVEAFF.

This clonotype was counted only a few times. This chain links TRBV5-1 with TRBJ2-5; 10 positions agree with TRBD2. J gave up 5 bases and V 5 bases, and 3 bases lay outside the gene matches. The V gene's germline CDR1 is SGHRS and CDR2 YFSETQ. The CDR3 sequence is 13 residues long. The CDR3 sequence is CASRLAGRETQYF. The CDR3 nucleotides read TGCGCCAGCAGACTAGCGGGGCGGGAGACCCAGTACTTC.

This clonotype occurred many times. The rearrangement joins TRBV7-2 to TRBJ1-4; 8 bases map to TRBD1. The CDR3 has 15 amino acids. J gave up 3 bases and V 6 bases, and 6 bases lay outside the gene matches. Germline CDR1 is SGHTA and CDR2 is FQGNSA. The CDR3, as DNA: TGTGCCAGCAGACTCCAGGGGGCTGCTAATGAAAAACTGTTTTTT. It translates to CASRLQGAANEKLFF.

The chain joins TRBV11-2 to TRBJ2-5; either TRBD1 or TRBD2 may supply D (5 bases each). The V and J ends lost 3 bases and 2 bases respectively, with 16 bases between them. Germline V gene lookup returns CDR1 SGHAT and CDR2 FQNNGV. CDR3 length equals 16 residues. The DNA of the CDR3 is TGTGCCAGCAGCTTCCGGGGCAGGGTAGCTCAAGAGACCCAGTACTTC. Protein product: CASSFRGRVAQETQYF.

About this clonotype: The junction differs from germline at one of its ends, possibly a read error. The CDR3 nucleotides read TGTGCCAGTGGGATTGGCCCTAAATATGGCTACACCTTC. Residues: CASGIGPKYGYTF. This chain connects TRBV19 to TRBJ1-2; D remains ambiguous. The CDR3 extends over 13 amino acids. The germline V gene has CDR1 LNHDA and CDR2 SQIVND (reference sequence).